This T cell receptor beta chain derives from a study of T cells in Graves' hyperthyroidism and ophthalmopathy. At least ten counts were recorded for this clonotype. There were TCR beta CDR3 regions amplified from RNA transcripts. RT-PCR in the first round (using the HTBI primer set) targeted the TCR CDR3. MiXCR, applied by TCRdb to the multiplex PCR reads, yields one record per CDR3 protein. The sample lists hundreds of thousands of distinct CDR3 sequences; roughly 14% were seen once. Material for sequencing was blood. This TCR was recovered from a man between 18 and 35 years old with Graves' ophthalmopathy.

The CDR3 DNA reads TGTGCCAGCAGTGTAGGGGGGGACTATGGCTACACCTTC. Encoded protein: CASSVGGDYGYTF. J is TRBJ1-2 and V is TRBV2; perhaps TRBD1 as D (6 bases). V was trimmed by 4 bases and J by 3 bases, leaving 9 bases between them. The CDR3 runs to 13 residues. CDR1 and CDR2 (germline): SNHLY, FYNNEI.